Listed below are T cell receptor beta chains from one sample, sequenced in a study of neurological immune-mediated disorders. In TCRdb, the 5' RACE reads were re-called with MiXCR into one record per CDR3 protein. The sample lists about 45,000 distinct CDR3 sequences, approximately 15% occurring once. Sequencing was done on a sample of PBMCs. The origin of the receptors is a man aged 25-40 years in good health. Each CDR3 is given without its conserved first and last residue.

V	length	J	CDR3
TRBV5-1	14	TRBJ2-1	ASSLATRGGYNEQF
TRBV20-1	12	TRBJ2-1	SARGPGPYNEQF
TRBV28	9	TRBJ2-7	ASSLSREQY
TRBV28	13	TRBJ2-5	ASSLFPGPQETQY
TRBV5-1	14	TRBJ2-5	ASSLQSWKYQETQY
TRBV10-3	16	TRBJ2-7	AISVLAGGQRSSYEQY
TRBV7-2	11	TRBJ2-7	ASSLEVGREQY
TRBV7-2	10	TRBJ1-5	ASSFVSLPQH
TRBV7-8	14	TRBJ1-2	ASSFPPGTGNYGYT
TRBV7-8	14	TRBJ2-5	ASSLDRDSNQETQY